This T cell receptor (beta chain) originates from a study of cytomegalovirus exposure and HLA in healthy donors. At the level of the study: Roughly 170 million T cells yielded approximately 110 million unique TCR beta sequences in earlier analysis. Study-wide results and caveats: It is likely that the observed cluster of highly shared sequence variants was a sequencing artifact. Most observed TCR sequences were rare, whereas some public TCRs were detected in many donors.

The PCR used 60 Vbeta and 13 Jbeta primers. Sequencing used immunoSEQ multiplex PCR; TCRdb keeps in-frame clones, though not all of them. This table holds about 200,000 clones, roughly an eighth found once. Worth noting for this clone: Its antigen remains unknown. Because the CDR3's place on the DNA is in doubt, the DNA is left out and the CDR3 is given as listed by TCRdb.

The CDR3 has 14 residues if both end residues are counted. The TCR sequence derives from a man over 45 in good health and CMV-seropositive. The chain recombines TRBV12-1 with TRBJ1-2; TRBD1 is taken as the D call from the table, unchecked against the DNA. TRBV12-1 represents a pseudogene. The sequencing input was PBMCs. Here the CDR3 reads CASFGQGINYGYTF.